This T cell receptor beta chain was sequenced for a study of regulatory T cells in long-lasting Graves disease. Construction of TCR beta libraries relied on iRepertoire HTBI primers and on Arm-PCR targeting CDR3 regions. MiXCR, run by TCRdb on the multiplex PCR reads, gives a single entry per CDR3 protein. The table records around 480,000 distinct CDR3 sequences, roughly 16% of them present only once. The time point here: newly diagnosed GD, antithyroid drugs for less than 3 months. Extracted RNA from PBMCs served as the source of the TCR library. General observations from the study: Accuracy might have suffered from few samples.

This clonotype has just a few counts. What it recognizes is unknown. The sample was also reused in another study, on T cells in Graves' hyperthyroidism and ophthalmopathy.

The TCR originated in a woman aged 35-65 years with Graves disease. The sample here was peripheral blood mononuclear cells (PBMCs), taken at new diagnosis, from a patient treated with antithyroid drugs.

CDR3: CASSFAPPQLYEQYF. CDR3 in DNA: TGTGCCAGCAGTTTTGCCCCTCCGCAGCTTTACGAGCAGTACTTC. The V and J genes are TRBV27 and TRBJ2-7; D gene ambiguous. The CDR3 has 15 residues. V was shortened by 3 bases and J by 4 bases, with 16 bases between the two germline ends. Germline values: CDR1 MNHEY, CDR2 SMNVEV (reference sequence).